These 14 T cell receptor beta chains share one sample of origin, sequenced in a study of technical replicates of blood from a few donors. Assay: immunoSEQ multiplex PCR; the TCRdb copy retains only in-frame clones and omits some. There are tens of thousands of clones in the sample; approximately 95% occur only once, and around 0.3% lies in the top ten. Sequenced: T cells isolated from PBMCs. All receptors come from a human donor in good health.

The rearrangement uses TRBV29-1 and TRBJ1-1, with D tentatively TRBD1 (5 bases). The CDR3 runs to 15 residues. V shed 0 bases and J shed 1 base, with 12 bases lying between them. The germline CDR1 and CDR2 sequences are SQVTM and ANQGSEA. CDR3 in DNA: TGCAGCGTTGAAGATTTCGACAGATCGAACACTGAAGCTTTCTTT. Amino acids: CSVEDFDRSNTEAFF.

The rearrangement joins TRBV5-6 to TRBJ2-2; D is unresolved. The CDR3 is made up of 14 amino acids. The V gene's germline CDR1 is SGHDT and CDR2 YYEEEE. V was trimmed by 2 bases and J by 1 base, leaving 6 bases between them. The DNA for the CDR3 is TGTGCCAGCAGCTTATCTATGAACACCGGGGAGCTGTTTTTT. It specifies CASSLSMNTGELFF.

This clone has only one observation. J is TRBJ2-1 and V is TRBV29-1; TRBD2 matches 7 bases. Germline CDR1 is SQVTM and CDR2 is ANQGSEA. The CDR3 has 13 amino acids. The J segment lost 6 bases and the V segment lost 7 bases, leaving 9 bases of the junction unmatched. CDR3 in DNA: TGCAGCGGAGGAGGGAGGGAGAGCAATGAGCAGTTCTTC. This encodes CSGGGRESNEQFF.

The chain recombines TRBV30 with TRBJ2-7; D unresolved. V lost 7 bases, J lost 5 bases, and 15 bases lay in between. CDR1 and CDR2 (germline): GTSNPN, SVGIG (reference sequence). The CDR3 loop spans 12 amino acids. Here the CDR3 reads CASDMGRHEQYF. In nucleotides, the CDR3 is TGTGCCTCCGACATGGGTAGGCACGAGCAGTACTTC.

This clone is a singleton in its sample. The CDR3 nucleotides are TGTGCCATCAGTGCCAACAGGGCTACAGGGGGCAATGAGCAGTTCTTC. Protein: CAISANRATGGNEQFF. The rearrangement joins TRBV10-3 to TRBJ2-1; 8 nucleotides align to TRBD1. Per the germline V gene, CDR1 is ENHRY and CDR2 is SYGVKD. The CDR3 consists of 16 residues. V shed 4 bases, J shed 6 bases, and the junction held 11 bases outside the gene matches.

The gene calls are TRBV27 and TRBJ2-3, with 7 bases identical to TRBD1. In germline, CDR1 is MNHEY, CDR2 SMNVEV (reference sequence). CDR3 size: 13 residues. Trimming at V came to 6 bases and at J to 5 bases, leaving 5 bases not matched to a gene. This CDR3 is CASRTGSGDTQYF. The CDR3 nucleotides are TGTGCCAGCAGGACAGGGTCGGGAGATACGCAGTATTTT.

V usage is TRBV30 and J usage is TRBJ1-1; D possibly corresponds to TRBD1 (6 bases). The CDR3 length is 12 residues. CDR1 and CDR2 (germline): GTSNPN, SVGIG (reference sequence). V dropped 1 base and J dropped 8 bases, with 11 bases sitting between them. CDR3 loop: CAWSAQGREAFF. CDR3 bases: TGTGCCTGGAGTGCCCAGGGGAGAGAAGCTTTCTTT. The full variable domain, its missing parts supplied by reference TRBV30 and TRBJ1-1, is SQTIHQWPATLVQPVGSPLSLECTVEGTSNPNLYWYRQAAGRGLQLLFYSVGIGQISSEVPQNLSASRPQDRQFILSSKKLLLSDSGFYLCAWSAQGREAFFGQGTRLTVV.

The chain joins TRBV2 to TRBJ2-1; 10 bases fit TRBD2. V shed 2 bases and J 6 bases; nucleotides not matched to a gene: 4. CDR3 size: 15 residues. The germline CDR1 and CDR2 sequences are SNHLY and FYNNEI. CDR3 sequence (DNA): TGTGCCAGCAGTGAATTGGCTAGCGGGAGCAATGAGCAGTTCTTC. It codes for CASSELASGSNEQFF.

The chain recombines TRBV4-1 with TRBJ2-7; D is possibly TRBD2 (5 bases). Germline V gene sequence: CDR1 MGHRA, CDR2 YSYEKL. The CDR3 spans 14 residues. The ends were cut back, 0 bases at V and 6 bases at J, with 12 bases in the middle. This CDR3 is CASSQELGVSEQYF. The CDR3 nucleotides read TGCGCCAGCAGCCAAGAACTCGGGGTGAGCGAGCAGTACTTC.

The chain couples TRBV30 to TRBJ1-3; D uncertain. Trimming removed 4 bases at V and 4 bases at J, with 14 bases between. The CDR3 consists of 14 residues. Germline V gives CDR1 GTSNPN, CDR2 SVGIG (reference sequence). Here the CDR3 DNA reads TGTGCCTGGAAGAGGCTTTTTATAGGAAACACCATATATTTT. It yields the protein CAWKRLFIGNTIYF.

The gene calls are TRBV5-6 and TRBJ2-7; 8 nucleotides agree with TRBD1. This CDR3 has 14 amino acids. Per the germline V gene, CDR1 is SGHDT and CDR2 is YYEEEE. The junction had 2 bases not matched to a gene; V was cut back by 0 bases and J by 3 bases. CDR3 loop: CASSLAGTGYEQYF. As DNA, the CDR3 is TGTGCCAGCAGCTTGGCCGGGACAGGCTACGAGCAGTACTTC. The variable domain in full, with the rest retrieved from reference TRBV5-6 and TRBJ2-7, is DAGVTQSPTHLIKTRGQQVTLRCSPKSGHDTVSWYQQALGQGPQFIFQYYEEEERQRGNFPDRFSGHQFPNYSSELNVNALLLGDSALYLCASSLAGTGYEQYFGPGTRLTVT.

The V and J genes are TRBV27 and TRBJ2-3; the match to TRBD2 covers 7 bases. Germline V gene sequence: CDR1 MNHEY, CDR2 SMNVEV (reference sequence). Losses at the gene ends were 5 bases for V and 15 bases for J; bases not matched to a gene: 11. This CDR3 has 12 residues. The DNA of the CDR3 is TGTGCCAGCAGTCCCCTCTCGGCGGGAGTCTATTTT. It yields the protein CASSPLSAGVYF.

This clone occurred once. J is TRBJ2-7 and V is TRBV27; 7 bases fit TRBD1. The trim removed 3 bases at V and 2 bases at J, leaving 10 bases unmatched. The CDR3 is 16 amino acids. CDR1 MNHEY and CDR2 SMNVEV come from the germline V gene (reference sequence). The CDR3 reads CASSFIAPTGTYEQYF. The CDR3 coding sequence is TGTGCCAGCAGTTTTATCGCTCCGACAGGGACCTACGAGCAGTACTTC.

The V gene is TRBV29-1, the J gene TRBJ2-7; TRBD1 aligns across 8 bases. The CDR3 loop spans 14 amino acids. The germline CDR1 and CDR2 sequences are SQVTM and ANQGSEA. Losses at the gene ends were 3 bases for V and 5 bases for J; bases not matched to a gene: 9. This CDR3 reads CSVELSTGDDEQYF. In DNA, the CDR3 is TGCAGCGTTGAGCTTTCGACAGGGGACGACGAGCAGTACTTC.